This T cell receptor beta chain was documented in a study of T-cell reconstitution after alpha-beta-depleted transplantation in children (TCRdb year 2016). In the study overall: T-cell immune reconstitution after TCRalphabeta/CD19-depleted allogeneic hematopoietic cell transplantation in children was quantitatively tracked in the study by means of TCR repertoire profiling. The investigation overall reported the following: The apparently early alphabetaT-cell count recovery about two months after transplant was reportedly dependent on only several hundred rapidly expanded clones derived from non-depleted graft cells. Over subsequent months, a decline in hyperexpanded clone frequencies was noted, and after one year, T-cell counts and TCRbeta diversity were mostly ascribed to newly produced T cells. In some patients, high TCRbeta diversity at day 60 was attributed to recipient T cells and intrathymic progenitors that had survived conditioning.

Trimming at the junction amounts to 3 bases on V and 0 bases on J, and the germline ends lie 12 bases apart. Inclusive of the bounding cysteine and phenylalanine, the CDR3 is 17 residues long. CDR3 DNA only is kept here, 51 bases in frame from base 1. About this clonotype: No cognate antigen has been identified for it. No base quality values were provided; no much bigger clone lies one nucleotide off.

The library relied on PCR. The sequencer was an Illumina HiSeq 2500. Molecular barcoding was employed in the preparation of TCR libraries, with unique molecular identifiers being used to normalize TCRbeta repertoire quantification. TCRdb reanalyzed the raw reads on its own, using fastp at Q25 for trimming and MiXCR for clone calling, and kept in-frame beta chains. CDR3 protein duplicates are merged, each entry listing the most common genes and DNA. The sample table contains fewer than 1 million distinct CDR3 sequences; only one count was recorded for 15% to 20% of them. The ten largest account for approximately 5% of the sample. In the paper's terms, the treatment or condition label means: allogeneic hematopoietic cell transplantation with graft depleted of TCRalphabeta T cells and CD19 B cells. The children who served as transplant recipients had been given grafts of TCRalphabeta/CD19-depleted allogeneic hematopoietic cells.

This clonotype originated in a male patient aged 10-17 years who had a stem cell transplant for acute lymphoblastic leukemia, so the T cells may come from the graft donor. This specimen was PBMCs, mostly from graft donor cells, taken 360 days after TCRalphabeta/CD19-depleted stem cell transplant. In this chain, TRBV12-3 or TRBV12-4 is recombined with TRBJ2-6; the D gene is not confidently resolved. The nucleotides read TGTGCCAGCAGTTTCGCCCCCGGGTACTCTGGGGCCAACGTCCTGACTTTC. The resulting protein is CASSFAPGYSGANVLTF.